A single sample gave rise to the 3 T cell receptor beta chains below, sequenced in a study of shared clonotypes between healthy human individuals. The method was immunoSEQ multiplex PCR; TCRdb's version includes in-frame clones alone and lacks a portion of them. Of about 820,000 clones in the sample, 85% to 95% were seen once. CD45RO-negative, CCR7-selected cells formed the naive CD8 fraction, which excluded terminally differentiated effector memory CD45RA+ cells. Material for sequencing was naive CD8+ T cells sorted from blood. The receptors were gathered from a man aged 25-40 years in good health.

As for this clone: The DNA is omitted, as the CDR3 cannot be located on it reliably, and the CDR3 follows TCRdb's listing. This chain joins TRBV11-1 and TRBJ2-5. Germline CDR1 SGHAT, CDR2 FQDESV (reference sequence). The CDR3 contains 12 residues when both ends are counted. The chain's CDR3 is CASSSSDEKQYF.

The chain couples TRBV6-1 to TRBJ2-3; the D gene is possibly TRBD1 (6 bases). Per the germline V gene, CDR1 is MNHNS and CDR2 is SASEGT. CDR3 length: 14 residues. Trimming took 6 bases from V and 2 from J, leaving 12 bases between them. Written as DNA, the CDR3 is TGTGCCAGCAGCCCCTGGACAGACACAGATACGCAGTATTTT. Its protein product is CASSPWTDTDTQYF.

The chain has TRBV6-1 and TRBJ2-7; 10 positions agree with TRBD2. Germline V CDR1 and CDR2: MNHNS, SASEGT. The CDR3 has 15 residues. With 1 base clipped from V and 5 bases from J, the junction kept 5 bases outside the gene matches. This CDR3 is CASSEEAGGPHEQYF. CDR3 sequence (DNA): TGTGCCAGCAGTGAAGAAGCGGGAGGGCCTCACGAGCAGTACTTC.